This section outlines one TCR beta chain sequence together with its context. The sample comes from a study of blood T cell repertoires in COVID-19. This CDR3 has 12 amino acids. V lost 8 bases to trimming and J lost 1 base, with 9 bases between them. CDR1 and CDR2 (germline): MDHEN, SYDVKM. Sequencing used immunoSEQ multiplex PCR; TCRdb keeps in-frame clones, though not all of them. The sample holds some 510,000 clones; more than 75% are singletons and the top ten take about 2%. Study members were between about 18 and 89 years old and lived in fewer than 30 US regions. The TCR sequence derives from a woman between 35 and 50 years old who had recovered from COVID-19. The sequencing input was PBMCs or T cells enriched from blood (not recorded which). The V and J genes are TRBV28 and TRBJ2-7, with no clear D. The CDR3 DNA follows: TGTGCCAGCCGCACCAGTTCCTACGAGCAGTACTTC. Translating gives CASRTSSYEQYF.